This entry lists 18 T cell receptor delta chains sequenced from one sample in a study of γδ T cells in repeated Plasmodium falciparum infection (dated by TCRdb to about 2021). The library came from multiplex PCR. The reads were generated on an Illumina MiSeq. TCRdb reprocessed the public reads with the caller CATT; rows with the same DNA were merged afterwards. The sample includes 85,000 to 95,000 delta-chain clones, with over 1.3% observed a single time. The ten largest clones add up to approximately 10% of the sample. Vgamma9/Vdelta2+ and Vdelta2-negative gammadelta T cell populations were flow-sorted from peripheral blood mononuclear cells for bulk TCR repertoire analysis. Sequencing was done on a sample of gamma-delta T cells from blood. The receptors stem from a pool of human donors (malaria-infected and uninfected, not separated).

As regards this clone: TCRdb records a much larger clone's protein for this DNA, with a difference at residue 2 that likely arises from a read error; the protein given is the translation of the DNA. The chain combines TRDV1 with TRDJ1; 7 positions agree with TRDD3. This CDR3 contains 22 residues. Germline values: CDR1 TSWWSYY, CDR2 QGS. In DNA, the CDR3 is TGTTCTCTTGGGGAACGCGCCAACAGGTCCAACTGGGGCCGATGCTTCACCGATAAACTCATCTTT. Amino acids: CSLGERANRSNWGRCFTDKLIF.

About this clone itself: A far more abundant clone sits one base away, making this likely a read error. The same CDR3 arises from other DNA sequences in this sample as well. V and J are TRDV1 and TRDJ1; TRDD3 matches at 12 bases. Germline CDR1 reads TSWWSYY; CDR2 reads QGS. The ends lost 0 bases at V and 3 bases at J; junction bases unmatched: 38. The CDR3 consists of 28 residues. In nucleotides, the CDR3 is TGTGCTCTTGGGGAACTAAGGCCTACTACCTACTGGGGGATACCCCGTAATCTGCTAAACCCGAGGGCCGATAAACTCATCTTT. It translates to CALGELRPTTYWGIPRNLLNPRADKLIF.

The sample holds a few counts of this clone. Only one base separates this from a far larger clonotype, so it likely reflects a read error. Additional DNA sequences in this sample encode the identical CDR3. This sequence joins TRDV1 and TRDJ1, with D possibly matching TRDD3 (5 bases). Since TCRdb gives no J gene, matching the DNA to germline was used here to assign it. In germline, CDR1 is TSWWSYY, CDR2 QGS. The CDR3 runs to 17 residues. Trimming cost V 0 bases and J 7 bases, with 21 bases left between them. DNA for the CDR3: TGTGCTCTTGGGGAACTCAGACCCGGCGGGGGCCACTTTAAACTCATCTTT. Translation gives CALGELRPGGGHFKLIF.

This clone has only a few counts. Given a far larger clone just one base away, this is likely a sequencing read error. The sample holds other DNA sequences that translate to the same CDR3. The chain uses TRDV2 and TRDJ1; D may be TRDD3 (6 bases). Germline matching of the DNA provided the J gene here, since TCRdb leaves it blank. Germline assignment: CDR1 GEAIGNYY and CDR2 EKD. This CDR3 region has 15 residues. CDR3: CACDTRYAGGDKLIF. As DNA, the CDR3 is TGTGCCTGCGACACCCGATACGCCGGGGGCGATAAACTCATCTTT.

This clone occurred many times. TCRdb records a much larger clone's protein for this DNA, with a difference at residue 9 that likely arises from a read error; the protein given is the translation of the DNA. This chain joins TRDV2 and TRDJ1; TRDD3 matches at 8 bases. CDR1 and CDR2 from the germline V gene are GEAIGNYY and EKD. The V segment lost 3 bases and the J segment 4 bases; nucleotides outside the gene matches: 15. The CDR3 is 17 amino acids. The CDR3 DNA sequence: TGTGCCTGTGACTCGGTACTGGGGGTCCCTTCGGGCGATAAACTCATCTTT. Amino acid sequence: CACDSVLGVPSGDKLIF.

This clone has just a few counts. For this DNA, TCRdb reports the protein of a much larger clone, which diverges at residue 18, most likely from a read error; the protein presented here is translated directly from the DNA. V and J are TRDV1 and TRDJ1; D unclear. TCRdb carries no J gene annotation; the J gene was assigned here by matching the DNA with germline. Germline V lookup: CDR1 TSWWSYY, CDR2 QGS. The CDR3 runs to 23 residues. V shed 0 bases and J shed 3 bases, with 35 bases lying between them. The chain's CDR3 is CALGELNAAFLLGALGYADKLIF. CDR3 DNA: TGTGCTCTTGGGGAACTTAACGCCGCTTTTTTACTAGGGGCCCTTGGGTACGCCGATAAACTCATCTTT.

This clone was seen at least ten times. The V call is TRDV1, the J call TRDJ1; TRDD2 might be the D (6 bases). This CDR3 has 18 amino acids. Trimming cost V 1 base and J 0 bases, with 18 bases left between them. Germline CDR1 is TSWWSYY and CDR2 is QGS. For the CDR3, the DNA is TGTGCTCTTGGGGAACCTGGCCTTCCGGCACCTTACACCGATAAACTCATCTTT. As protein: CALGEPGLPAPYTDKLIF.

Details on this clone: The protein in TCRdb stems from a much larger clone and differs at residue 16 from this DNA's translation, likely a read error; here the protein is translated from the DNA. This chain connects TRDV1 to TRDJ1; D is perhaps TRDD2 (6 bases). No J gene was available from TCRdb, and it was assigned here by a germline match of the DNA. The germline V gene encodes CDR1 TSWWSYY and CDR2 QGS. This CDR3 has 19 residues. The CDR3 DNA reads TGTGCTCTTGGGGCCTTCCGAAGACCTCCCGGACCGTACACCGATGAACTCATCTTT. It encodes CALGAFRRPPGPYTDELIF.

This clone came up a few times. A single base is all that separates this from a far larger clone, so a read error is likely. Other DNA sequences of this sample code for an identical CDR3. This chain connects TRDV2 to TRDJ1; 7 bases align to TRDD2. The J gene was missing in TCRdb and was found by matching the end of the DNA to germline. CDR1 GEAIGNYY and CDR2 EKD come from the germline V gene. CDR3 length: 21 residues. The CDR3 spells CACDTGSPFLRPFSDTDKLIF. The CDR3 region has the DNA TGCGCCTGTGACACCGGAAGCCCATTCCTACGTCCTTTCTCAGACACCGATAAACTCATCTTT.

The table lists this clone with many counts. TCRdb attributes to this sequence the protein of a much larger clone, which differs from the DNA translation at residue 18; a read error is likely, and the protein displayed is translated from the DNA. The chain carries TRDV1 and TRDJ1, with 7 bases lining up with TRDD3. The length of the CDR3 is 20 residues. Germline assignment: CDR1 TSWWSYY and CDR2 QGS. For the CDR3, the DNA is TGTGCTCTTGGGGGACGGAGCTGGGGGGTACGCGTTGTTTGGGCCGATAAATTCATCTTT. Translation: CALGGRSWGVRVVWADKFIF.

As for this clone: This DNA's translation and the protein TCRdb lists, from a much larger clone, do not match at residue 11, likely due to a read error; the protein shown is translated from the DNA. J is TRDJ1 and V is TRDV2; D might be TRDD3 (6 bases). No J segment appears in TCRdb, so it was assigned here by matching the sequence to germline. V shed 5 bases and J shed 1 base, with 22 bases lying between them. This CDR3 has 17 residues. Germline V lookup: CDR1 GEAIGNYY, CDR2 EKD. Written as DNA, the CDR3 is TGTGCCTGTGGATTACTGGGCCTGTCGGAGGGCACCGATAAACTCATCTTT. Amino acids: CACGLLGLSEGTDKLIF.

Comment on this clone: The protein that TCRdb holds for this DNA derives from a much larger clone and differs from the translated DNA at residue 5, which likely indicates a read error; the protein shown here is translated from the DNA. V gene TRDV2 combines with J gene TRDJ1; 9 nucleotides match TRDD3. Assignment of the J gene here rests on matching the DNA to germline, because TCRdb gives none. Trimming removed 2 bases from V and 0 bases from J; junction bases left unmatched: 18. Germline V lookup: CDR1 GEAIGNYY, CDR2 EKD. The CDR3 is made up of 20 amino acids. CDR3 in DNA: TGTGCCTGTGACAAACTGCTGGGGGATTCGCTAGACCGACACACCGATAAACTCATCTTT. Translation: CACDKLLGDSLDRHTDKLIF.

This clone was seen at least ten times. TCRdb's listed protein matches a much larger clone and diverges from this DNA's translation at residue 19, likely through a read error; the protein shown comes from the DNA. No J gene call was made, and the V gene is TRDV1; the listed D gene, TRDD3, was not tested against the DNA. The CDR3 length is 21 residues. Germline assignment: CDR1 TSWWSYY and CDR2 QGS. CDR3 bases: TGTGCTCTTGGGGAACTAGGTAGCTTGTCTACTGGGGGATACATCCCCGATAAACCCATCTTT. Protein sequence: CALGELGSLSTGGYIPDKPIF.

This clone appeared many times. TCRdb's protein, taken from a much larger clone, differs from this DNA's translation at residue 9, likely owing to a read error; the protein displayed comes from the DNA. The chain joins TRDV2 to TRDJ1, with a weak D call TRDD3 (6 bases). V shed 0 bases and J shed 0 bases, with 13 bases lying between them. Germline V gene sequence: CDR1 GEAIGNYY, CDR2 EKD. The CDR3 spans 16 residues. The CDR3 protein is CACDTVGAPNTDKLIF. In DNA form, the CDR3 reads TGTGCCTGTGACACCGTGGGGGCTCCTAACACCGATAAACTCATCTTT.

Concerning this clone itself: The translation of this DNA and the TCRdb protein of a much larger clone differ at residue 12, probably owing to a read error; the protein shown here is translated from the DNA. The rearrangement links TRDV2 to TRDJ1; 11 bases agree with TRDD3. J gave up 8 bases and V 2 bases, and 12 bases lay outside the gene matches. Looked up from germline, CDR1 is GEAIGNYY and CDR2 is EKD. This CDR3 has 16 residues. The chain's CDR3 is CACDNLGDTHTRKLIF. DNA for the CDR3: TGTGCCTGTGACAATCTGGGGGATACCCACACCCGAAAACTCATCTTT.

A remark on this clone: The protein held in TCRdb is that of a much larger clone and does not match this DNA's translation at residue 22, likely because of a read error; the protein shown is translated from the DNA. J gene calling gave no result, while the V gene is TRDV1; TRDD3 is the table's D call and was not checked against the DNA. Germline V lookup: CDR1 TSWWSYY, CDR2 QGS. The CDR3 is made up of 24 amino acids. The CDR3 sequence: CALGPIPFLRTGGLYSWDTRQTFF. The CDR3 nucleotides read TGTGCTCTTGGGCCCATCCCCTTCCTACGAACTGGGGGACTGTACTCCTGGGACACCCGACAGACGTTTTTC.

With regard to this clone: TCRdb's listed protein matches a much larger clone and diverges from this DNA's translation at residue 18, likely through a read error; the protein shown comes from the DNA. The gene calls are TRDV1 and TRDJ1; no firm D call. TCRdb leaves out the J gene; it was filled in here by matching the DNA to germline. The CDR3 consists of 30 residues. CDR1 and CDR2 from the germline V gene are TSWWSYY and QGS. V gave up 0 bases and J gave up 2 bases, with 55 bases separating them. The CDR3 is CALGELGTRRIRSTTGGRYSGPLFTDKLIF. The CDR3 DNA reads as TGTGCTCTTGGGGAACTAGGGACCAGGAGAATAAGGTCTACAACAGGTGGGAGATATTCTGGCCCTCTATTTACCGATAAACTCATCTTT.

As concerns this clone: With only one base between it and a far larger clone, this is likely a read error. In the same sample, other DNA sequences code for this CDR3. The chain has TRDV1 and TRDJ1, with 7 bases identical to TRDD2. TCRdb offers no J gene call, so here the DNA was matched to germline to obtain one. CDR3 size: 19 residues. After removal of 3 bases from V and 5 bases from J, the junction contained 21 bases not matched to a gene. CDR1 is TSWWSYY and CDR2 is QGS in the germline V gene. In DNA, the CDR3 is TGTGCTCTTGGGGAGCCTTTTTTGACCATTCCTACTCTAGGAGATAAACTCATCTTT. Translated, it gives CALGEPFLTIPTLGDKLIF.